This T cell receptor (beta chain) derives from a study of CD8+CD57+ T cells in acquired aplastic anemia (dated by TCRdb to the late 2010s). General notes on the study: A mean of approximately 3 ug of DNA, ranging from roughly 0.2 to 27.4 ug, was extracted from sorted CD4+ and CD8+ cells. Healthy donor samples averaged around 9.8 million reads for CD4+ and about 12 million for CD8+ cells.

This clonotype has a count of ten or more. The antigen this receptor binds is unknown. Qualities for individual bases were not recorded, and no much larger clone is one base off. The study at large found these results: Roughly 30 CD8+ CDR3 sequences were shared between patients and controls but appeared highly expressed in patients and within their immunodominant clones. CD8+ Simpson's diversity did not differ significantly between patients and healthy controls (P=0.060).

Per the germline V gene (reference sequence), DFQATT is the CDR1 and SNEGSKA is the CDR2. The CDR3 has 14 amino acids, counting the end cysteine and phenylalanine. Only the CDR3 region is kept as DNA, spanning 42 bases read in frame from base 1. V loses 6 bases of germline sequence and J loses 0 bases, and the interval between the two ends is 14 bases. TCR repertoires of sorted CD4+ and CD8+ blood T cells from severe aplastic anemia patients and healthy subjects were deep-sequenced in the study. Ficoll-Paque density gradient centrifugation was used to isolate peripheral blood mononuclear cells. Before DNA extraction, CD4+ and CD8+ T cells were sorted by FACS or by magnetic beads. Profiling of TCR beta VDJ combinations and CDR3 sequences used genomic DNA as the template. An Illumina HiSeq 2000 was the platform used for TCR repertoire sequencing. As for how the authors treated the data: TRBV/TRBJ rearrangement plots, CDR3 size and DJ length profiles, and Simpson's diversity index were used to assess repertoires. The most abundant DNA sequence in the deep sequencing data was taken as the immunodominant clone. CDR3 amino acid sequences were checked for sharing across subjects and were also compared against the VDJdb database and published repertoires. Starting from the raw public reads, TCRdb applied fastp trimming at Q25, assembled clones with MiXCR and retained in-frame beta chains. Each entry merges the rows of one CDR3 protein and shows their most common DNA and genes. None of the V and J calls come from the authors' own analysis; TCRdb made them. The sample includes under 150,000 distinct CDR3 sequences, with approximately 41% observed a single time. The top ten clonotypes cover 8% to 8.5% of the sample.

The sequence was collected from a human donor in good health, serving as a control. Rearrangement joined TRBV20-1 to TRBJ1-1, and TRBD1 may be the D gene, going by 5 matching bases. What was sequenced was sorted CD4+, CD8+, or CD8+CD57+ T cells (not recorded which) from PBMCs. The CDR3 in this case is CSAPGEHMNTEAFF. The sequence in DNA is TGCAGTGCCCCGGGGGAACACATGAACACTGAAGCTTTCTTT.